This entry lists 3 T cell receptor beta chains sequenced from one sample in a study of blood T cells in healthy people across ages. Primers used in a second PCR of about 7 to 12 cycles were a sample-barcoded 5' primer and a J-beta primer mix. TCRdb passed the 5' RACE reads through MiXCR, listing each CDR3 protein once. The data contain 750,000 to 950,000 distinct CDR3 sequences, just under 30% of them singletons. This same sample was also taken into another study, of T cells of mothers and their children.

The sample consisted of blood. The receptors were sampled from a woman between 40 and 55 years old in good health.

The V and J genes are TRBV12-3 or TRBV12-4 and TRBJ2-5, with 15 bases that match TRBD2. TRBJ2-7 matches the DNA end more closely, so the J call is doubtful. The CDR3 contains 14 residues. The chain's CDR3 is CASSSGLAGGEQYF. The CDR3 nucleotides read TGTGCCAGCAGTTCGGGACTAGCGGGAGGCGAGCAGTACTTC.

J is TRBJ1-1 and V is TRBV25-1; D ambiguous. There are 13 residues in the CDR3. Per germline, CDR1 MGHDK and CDR2 SYGVNS. V was clipped by 5 bases and J by 3 bases, with 10 bases between them. CDR3 nucleotides: TGTGCCAGCAGTAGGCGGCGGGACACTGAAGCTTTCTTT. Translated, it gives CASSRRRDTEAFF.

This clonotype was counted between two and nine times. The CDR3 nucleotides are TGTGCCAGCAGCTTGGACGGGGTGGGAGGCTACACCTTC. This encodes CASSLDGVGGYTF. The chain recombines TRBV5-5 with TRBJ1-2; D unclear. The V gene lost 0 bases and the J gene lost 8 bases, with 11 bases spanning the gap. This CDR3 has 13 amino acids. Germline CDR1 reads SGHKS; CDR2 reads YYEKEE (reference sequence). Together with reference TRBV5-5 and TRBJ1-2, the CDR3 gives the full variable domain: DAGVTQSPTHLIKTRGQQVTLRCSPISGHKSVSWYQQVLGQGPQFIFQYYEKEERGRGNFPDRFSARQFPNYSSELNVNALLLGDSALYLCASSLDGVGGYTFGSGTRLTVV.